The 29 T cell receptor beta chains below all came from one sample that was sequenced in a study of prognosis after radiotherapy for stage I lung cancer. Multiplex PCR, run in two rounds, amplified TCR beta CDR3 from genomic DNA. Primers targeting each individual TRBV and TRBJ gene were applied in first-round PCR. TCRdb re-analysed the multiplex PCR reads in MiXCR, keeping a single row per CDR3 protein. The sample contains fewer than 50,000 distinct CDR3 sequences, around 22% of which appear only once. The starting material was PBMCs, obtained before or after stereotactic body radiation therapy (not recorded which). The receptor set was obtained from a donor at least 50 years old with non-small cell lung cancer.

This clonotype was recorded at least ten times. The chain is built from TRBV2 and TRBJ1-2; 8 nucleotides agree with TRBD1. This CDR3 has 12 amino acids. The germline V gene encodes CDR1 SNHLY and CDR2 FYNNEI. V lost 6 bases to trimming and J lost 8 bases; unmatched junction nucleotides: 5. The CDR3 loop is CASRTGGGGYTF. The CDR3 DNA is TGTGCCAGCAGAACAGGGGGTGGAGGCTACACCTTC.

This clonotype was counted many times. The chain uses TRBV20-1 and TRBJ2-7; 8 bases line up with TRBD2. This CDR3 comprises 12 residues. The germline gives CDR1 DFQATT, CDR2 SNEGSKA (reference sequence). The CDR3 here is CSPSGGTYEQYF. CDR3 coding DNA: TGCAGCCCCTCGGGGGGGACCTACGAGCAGTACTTC.

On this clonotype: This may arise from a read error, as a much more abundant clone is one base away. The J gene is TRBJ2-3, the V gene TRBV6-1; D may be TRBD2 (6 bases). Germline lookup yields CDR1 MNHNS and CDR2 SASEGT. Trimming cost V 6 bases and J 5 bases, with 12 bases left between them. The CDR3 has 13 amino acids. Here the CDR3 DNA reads TGTGCCAGCAGGCGGGGCGCCGGAGATACGCAGTATTTT. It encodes CASRRGAGDTQYF.

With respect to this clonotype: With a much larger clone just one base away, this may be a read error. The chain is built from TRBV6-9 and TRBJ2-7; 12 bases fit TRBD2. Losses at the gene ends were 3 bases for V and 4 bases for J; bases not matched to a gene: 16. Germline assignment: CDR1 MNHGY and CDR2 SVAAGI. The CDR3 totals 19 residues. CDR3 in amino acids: CASSYWGGTSGCSMYEQYF. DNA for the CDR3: TGTGCCAGCAGTTACTGGGGGGGGACTAGCGGGTGCTCTATGTACGAGCAGTACTTC.

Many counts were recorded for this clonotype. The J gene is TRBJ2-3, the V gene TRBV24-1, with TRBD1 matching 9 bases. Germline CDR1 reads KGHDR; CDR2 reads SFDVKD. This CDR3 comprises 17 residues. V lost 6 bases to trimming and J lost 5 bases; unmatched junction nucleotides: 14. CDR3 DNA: TGTGCCACCAGTTTAAACCCCGGGACAGGGATCGGAGATACGCAGTATTTT. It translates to CATSLNPGTGIGDTQYF.

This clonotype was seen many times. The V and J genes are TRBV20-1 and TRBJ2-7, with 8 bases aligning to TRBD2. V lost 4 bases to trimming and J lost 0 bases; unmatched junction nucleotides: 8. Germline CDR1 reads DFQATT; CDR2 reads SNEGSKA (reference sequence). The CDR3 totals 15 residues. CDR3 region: CSAKSGGGYSYEQYF. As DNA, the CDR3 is TGCAGTGCTAAGTCGGGGGGGGGATACTCCTACGAGCAGTACTTC.

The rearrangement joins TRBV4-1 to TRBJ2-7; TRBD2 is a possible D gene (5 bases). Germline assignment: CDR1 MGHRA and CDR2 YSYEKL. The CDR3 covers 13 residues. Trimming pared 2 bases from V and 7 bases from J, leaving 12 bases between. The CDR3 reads CASSQSRSGEQYF. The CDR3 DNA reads TGCGCCAGCAGCCAATCGCGGTCGGGGGAGCAGTACTTC.

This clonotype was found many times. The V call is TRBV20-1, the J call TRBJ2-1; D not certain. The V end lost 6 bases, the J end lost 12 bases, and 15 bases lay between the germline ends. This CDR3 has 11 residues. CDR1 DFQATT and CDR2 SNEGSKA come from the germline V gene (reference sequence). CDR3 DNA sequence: TGCAGTGCCAGCAGACGGTTTGGGCAGTTCTTC. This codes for CSASRRFGQFF.

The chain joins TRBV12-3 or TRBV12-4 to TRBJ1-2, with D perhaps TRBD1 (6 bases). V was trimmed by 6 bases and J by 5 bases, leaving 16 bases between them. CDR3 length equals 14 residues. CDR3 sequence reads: CASSQHRASYGYTF. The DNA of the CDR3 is TGTGCCAGCAGCCAACACAGGGCCTCATATGGCTACACCTTC.

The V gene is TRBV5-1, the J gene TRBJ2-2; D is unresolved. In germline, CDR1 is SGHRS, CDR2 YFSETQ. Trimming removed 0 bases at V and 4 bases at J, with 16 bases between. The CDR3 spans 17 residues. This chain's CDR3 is CASSLAVPIGLTGELFF. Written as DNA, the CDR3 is TGCGCCAGCAGCTTGGCCGTGCCTATTGGGCTCACCGGGGAGCTGTTTTTT.

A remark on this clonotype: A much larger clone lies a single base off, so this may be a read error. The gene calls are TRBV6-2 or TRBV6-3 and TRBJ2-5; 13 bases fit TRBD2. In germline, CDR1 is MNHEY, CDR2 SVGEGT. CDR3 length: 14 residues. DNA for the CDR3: TGTGCCATCGGACTAGCGGGAGATAGAAAGACCAAGTACTTC. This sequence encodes CAIGLAGDRKTKYF.

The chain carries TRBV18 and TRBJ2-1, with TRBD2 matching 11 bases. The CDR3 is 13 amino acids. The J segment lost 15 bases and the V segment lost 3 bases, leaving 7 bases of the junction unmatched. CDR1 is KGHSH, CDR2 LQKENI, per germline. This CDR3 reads CASSPGSSGRPFF. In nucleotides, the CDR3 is TGTGCCAGCTCACCGGGGTCTAGCGGGAGGCCGTTCTTC.

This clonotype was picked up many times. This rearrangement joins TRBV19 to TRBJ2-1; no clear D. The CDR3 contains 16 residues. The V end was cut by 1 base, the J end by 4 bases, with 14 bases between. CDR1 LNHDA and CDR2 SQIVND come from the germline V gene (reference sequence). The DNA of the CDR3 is TGTGCCAGTAGTATAGGGAAGGGTGCGTCGTACAATGAGCAGTTCTTC. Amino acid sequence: CASSIGKGASYNEQFF.

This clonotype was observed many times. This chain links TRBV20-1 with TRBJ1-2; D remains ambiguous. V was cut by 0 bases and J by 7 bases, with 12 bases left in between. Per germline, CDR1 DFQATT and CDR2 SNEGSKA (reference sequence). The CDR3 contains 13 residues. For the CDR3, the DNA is TGCAGTGCTAGAGAGGCGGCTGTAGGTGGCTACACCTTC. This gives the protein CSAREAAVGGYTF.

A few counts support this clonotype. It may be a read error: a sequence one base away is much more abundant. DNA of the CDR3: TGTGCCAGTAGGAAACGGGGACAGGGAAGGGGCGATGAGCAGTTCTTC. Translation: CASRKRGQGRGDEQFF. The chain recombines TRBV19 with TRBJ2-1; 9 bases are shared with TRBD1. CDR3 length: 16 residues. The germline gives CDR1 LNHDA, CDR2 SQIVND (reference sequence). Germline trimming cut 6 bases from V and 8 bases from J; bases unmatched to any gene: 14.

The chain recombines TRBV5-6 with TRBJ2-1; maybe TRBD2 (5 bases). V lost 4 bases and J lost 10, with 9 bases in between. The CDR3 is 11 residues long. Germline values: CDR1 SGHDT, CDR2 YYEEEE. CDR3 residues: CASSIQREQFF. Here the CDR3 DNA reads TGTGCCAGCAGCATCCAGCGGGAGCAGTTCTTC.

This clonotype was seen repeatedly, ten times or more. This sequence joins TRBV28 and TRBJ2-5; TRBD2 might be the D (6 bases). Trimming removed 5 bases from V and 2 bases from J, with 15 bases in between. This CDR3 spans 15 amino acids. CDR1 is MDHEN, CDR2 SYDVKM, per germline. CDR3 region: CASSSGGVVQETQYF. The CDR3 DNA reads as TGTGCCAGCAGTAGCGGAGGGGTTGTACAAGAGACCCAGTACTTC.

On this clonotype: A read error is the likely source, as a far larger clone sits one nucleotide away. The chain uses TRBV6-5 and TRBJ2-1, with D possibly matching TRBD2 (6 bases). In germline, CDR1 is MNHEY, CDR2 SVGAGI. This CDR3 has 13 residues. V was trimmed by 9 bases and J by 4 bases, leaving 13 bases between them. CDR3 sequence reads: CARCRDLYNEQFF. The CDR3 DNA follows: TGTGCCAGGTGCCGGGACTTATACAATGAGCAGTTCTTC.

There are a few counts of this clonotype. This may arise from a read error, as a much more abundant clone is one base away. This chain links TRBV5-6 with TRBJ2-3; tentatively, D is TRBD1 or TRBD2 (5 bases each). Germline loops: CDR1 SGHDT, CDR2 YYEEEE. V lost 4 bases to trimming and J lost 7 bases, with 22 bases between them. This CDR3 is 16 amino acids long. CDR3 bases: TGTGCCAGCAGCGAAGGTCTCGGGGACCCCAGTCATACGCAGTATTTT. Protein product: CASSEGLGDPSHTQYF.

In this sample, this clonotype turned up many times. Here the CDR3 DNA reads TGTGCCAGCAGCCCCCCAGGGTCCTACGAGCAGTACTTC. This encodes CASSPPGSYEQYF. V usage is TRBV28 and J usage is TRBJ2-7; TRBD1 is a possible D gene (5 bases). Germline V gene lookup returns CDR1 MDHEN and CDR2 SYDVKM. With 6 bases removed from V and 1 base from J, the gap between germline ends came to 10 bases. The CDR3 is 13 amino acids.

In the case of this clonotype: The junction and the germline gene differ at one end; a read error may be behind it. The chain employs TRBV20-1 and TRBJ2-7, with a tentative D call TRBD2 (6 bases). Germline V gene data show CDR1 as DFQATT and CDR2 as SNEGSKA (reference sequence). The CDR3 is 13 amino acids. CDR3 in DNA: TGCAGTGCGTCGGGAGAGCGGTACTACGAGCAGTACTTT. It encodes CSASGERYYEQYF.

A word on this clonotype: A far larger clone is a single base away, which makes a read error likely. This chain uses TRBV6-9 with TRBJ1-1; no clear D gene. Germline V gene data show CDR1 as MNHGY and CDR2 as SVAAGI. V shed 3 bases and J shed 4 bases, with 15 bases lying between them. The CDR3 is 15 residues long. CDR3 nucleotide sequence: TGTGCCAGCAGTTACCCGAGCTGGGCGTCCACTGAAGCTTTCTTT. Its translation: CASSYPSWASTEAFF.

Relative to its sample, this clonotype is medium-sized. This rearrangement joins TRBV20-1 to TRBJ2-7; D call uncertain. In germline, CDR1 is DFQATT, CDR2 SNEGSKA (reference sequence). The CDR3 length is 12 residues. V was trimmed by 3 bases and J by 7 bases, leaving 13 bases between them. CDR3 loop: CSASIGSREQYF. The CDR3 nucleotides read TGCAGTGCTAGCATCGGGTCTCGGGAGCAGTACTTC.

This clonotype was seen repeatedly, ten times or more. CDR3 nucleotide sequence: TGCAGCCACAGCCGGGGGACAAAACAAGAGACCCAGTACTTC. It yields the protein CSHSRGTKQETQYF. This chain uses TRBV29-1 with TRBJ2-5; TRBD1 or TRBD2 may be the D gene (6 bases each). V dropped 8 bases and J dropped 2 bases, with 18 bases sitting between them. CDR1 SQVTM and CDR2 ANQGSEA come from the germline V gene. The CDR3 contains 14 residues.

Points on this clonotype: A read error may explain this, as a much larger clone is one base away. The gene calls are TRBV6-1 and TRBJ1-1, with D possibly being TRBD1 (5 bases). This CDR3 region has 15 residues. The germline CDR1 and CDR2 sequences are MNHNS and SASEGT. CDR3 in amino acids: CASSLQGFVDTEASF. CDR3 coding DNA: TGTGCCAGCAGCCTCCAGGGTTTCGTGGACACTGAAGCTTCCTTT.

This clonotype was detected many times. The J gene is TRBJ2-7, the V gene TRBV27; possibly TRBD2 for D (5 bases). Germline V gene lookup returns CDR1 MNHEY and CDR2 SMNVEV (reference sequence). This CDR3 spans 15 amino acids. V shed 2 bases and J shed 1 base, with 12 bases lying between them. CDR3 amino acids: CASSLQFRTSYEQYF. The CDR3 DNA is TGTGCCAGCAGTTTACAGTTCCGGACTTCCTACGAGCAGTACTTC.

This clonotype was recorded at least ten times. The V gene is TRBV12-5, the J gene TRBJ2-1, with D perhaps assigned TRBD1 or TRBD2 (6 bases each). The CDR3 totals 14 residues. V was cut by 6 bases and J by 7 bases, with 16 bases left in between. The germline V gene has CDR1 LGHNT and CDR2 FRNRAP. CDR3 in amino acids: CASGPSGAGNEQFF. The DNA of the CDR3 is TGTGCTAGTGGCCCCTCGGGGGCCGGGAATGAGCAGTTCTTC.

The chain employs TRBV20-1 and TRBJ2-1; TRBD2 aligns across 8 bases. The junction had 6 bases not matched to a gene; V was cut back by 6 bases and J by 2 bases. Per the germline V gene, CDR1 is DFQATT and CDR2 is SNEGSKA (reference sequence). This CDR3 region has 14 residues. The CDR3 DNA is TGCAGTGCGAAAACTAGCGGAGCCTACAATGAGCAGTTCTTC. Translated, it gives CSAKTSGAYNEQFF.

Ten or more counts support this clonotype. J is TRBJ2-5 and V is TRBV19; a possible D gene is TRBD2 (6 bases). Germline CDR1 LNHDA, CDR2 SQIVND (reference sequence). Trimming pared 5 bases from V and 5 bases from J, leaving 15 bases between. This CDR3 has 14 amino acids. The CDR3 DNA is TGTGCCAGTAGTGAACGGACGGCGGGGGAGACCCAGTACTTC. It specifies CASSERTAGETQYF.